Listed here are 4 T cell receptor beta chains from one sample, sequenced in a study of identical twins (dated by TCRdb to about 2016). The receptor library was made with 5' RACE. These reads were obtained on an Illumina HiSeq 2000. TCRdb passed the public sequencing reads through fastp at Q25 and MiXCR, retaining productive beta sequences. Merged by CDR3 protein, the rows form single entries marked with the most common genes and DNA. Here the sample has roughly 770,000 distinct CDR3 sequences; about 20% occur a single time. Around 13% of the sample goes to the ten largest clones. These data were likewise used in another study, on T cells expressing NK-cell markers.

Sequencing used PBMCs. Receptor source: a young woman in good health.

The gene calls are TRBV20-1 and TRBJ1-1; D remains ambiguous. Between the trimmed V and J ends, which lost 0 bases and 0 bases, there was a span of 20 bases. The CDR3 contains 18 residues. Germline CDR1 and CDR2: DFQATT and SNEGSKA (reference sequence). The CDR3, as DNA: TGCAGTGCTAGAGATCACCCCGGGTCAGGAAGCGTGAACACTGAAGCTTTCTTT. Encoded protein: CSARDHPGSGSVNTEAFF.

This clonotype turned up a few times. The chain couples TRBV25-1 to TRBJ2-5; the D is unclear. This CDR3 contains 14 residues. Trimming removed 3 bases from V and 1 base from J, with 9 bases in between. Germline CDR1 is MGHDK and CDR2 is SYGVNS. CDR3 DNA: TGTGCCAGCAGTGATATAGGCACCCAAGAGACCCAGTACTTC. Protein sequence: CASSDIGTQETQYF.

This chain joins TRBV5-4 and TRBJ2-7; D may be TRBD2 (5 bases). The CDR3 covers 14 residues. Per the germline V gene, CDR1 is SGHNT and CDR2 is YYREEE (reference sequence). V was trimmed by 2 bases and J by 7 bases, leaving 16 bases between them. The chain's CDR3 is CASSFDFWGEEQYF. The CDR3, as DNA: TGTGCCAGCAGCTTCGACTTCTGGGGAGAGGAGCAGTACTTC.

This clonotype was found many times. This chain joins TRBV9 and TRBJ2-3; D perhaps matches TRBD1 (5 bases). Per germline, CDR1 SGDLS and CDR2 YYNGEE. The CDR3 contains 14 residues. Trimming took 3 bases from V and 0 from J, leaving 8 bases between them. This chain's CDR3 is CASSAGFSTDTQYF. DNA of the CDR3: TGTGCCAGCAGCGCAGGGTTTAGCACAGATACGCAGTATTTT.